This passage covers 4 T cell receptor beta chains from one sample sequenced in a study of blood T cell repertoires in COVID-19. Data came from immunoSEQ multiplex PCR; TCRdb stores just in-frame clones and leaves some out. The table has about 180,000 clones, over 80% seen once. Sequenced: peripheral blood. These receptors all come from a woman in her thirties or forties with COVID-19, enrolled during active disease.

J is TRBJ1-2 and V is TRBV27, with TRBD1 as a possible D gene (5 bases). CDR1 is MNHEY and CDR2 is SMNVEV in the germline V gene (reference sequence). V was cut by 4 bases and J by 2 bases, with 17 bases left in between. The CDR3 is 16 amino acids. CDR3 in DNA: TGTGCCAGCAGTTCGCGAGAGAAGACAGTCAACTATGGCTACACCTTC. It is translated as CASSSREKTVNYGYTF.

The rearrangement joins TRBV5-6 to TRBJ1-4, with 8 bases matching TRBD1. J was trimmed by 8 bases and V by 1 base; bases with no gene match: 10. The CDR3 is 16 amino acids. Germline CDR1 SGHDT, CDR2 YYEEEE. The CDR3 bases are TGTGCCAGCAGCTTGTTTCAGGGGGCGGGTGGAGAAAAACTGTTTTTT. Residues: CASSLFQGAGGEKLFF. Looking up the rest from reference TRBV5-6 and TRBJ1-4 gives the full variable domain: DAGVTQSPTHLIKTRGQQVTLRCSPKSGHDTVSWYQQALGQGPQFIFQYYEEEERQRGNFPDRFSGHQFPNYSSELNVNALLLGDSALYLCASSLFQGAGGEKLFFGSGTQLSVL.

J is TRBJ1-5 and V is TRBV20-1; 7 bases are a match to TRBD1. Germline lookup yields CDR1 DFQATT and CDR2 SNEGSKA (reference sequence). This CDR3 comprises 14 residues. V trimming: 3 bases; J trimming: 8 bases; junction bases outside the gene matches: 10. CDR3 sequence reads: CSASPRQGIKPQHF. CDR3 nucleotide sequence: TGCAGTGCTAGTCCCCGACAGGGTATAAAGCCCCAGCATTTT.

The CDR3, as DNA: TGTGCCAGCAGCCCCCACGGACTAGCGGGAGTCGAGCAGTACTTC. Its protein is CASSPHGLAGVEQYF. The chain uses TRBV7-3 and TRBJ2-7; 13 bases fit TRBD2. This CDR3 region has 15 residues. Germline V gene data show CDR1 as SGHTA and CDR2 as FQGTGA. V shed 5 bases and J 6 bases; nucleotides not matched to a gene: 7.